This entry features one TCR beta chain sequence. The record originates from a study of blood T cell repertoires in COVID-19. Data came from immunoSEQ multiplex PCR; TCRdb stores just in-frame clones and leaves some out. The sample lists some 270,000 clones, about 86% occurring once. Either two negative PCRs, clearance, or symptom resolution qualified Cohort 3 donors as recovered. The CDR3 consists of 15 residues. V was shortened by 3 bases and J by 6 bases, with 18 bases between the two germline ends. Germline CDR1 reads SGHDN; CDR2 reads FVKESK. V and J are TRBV14 and TRBJ2-7, with a possible D match to TRBD2 (6 bases). Sequenced material: PBMCs or T cells enriched from blood (not recorded which). The clonotype was recovered from a man aged 50 or older who had recovered from COVID-19. This CDR3 is CASSHIAELAGEQYF. The CDR3 nucleotides are TGTGCCAGCAGCCACATTGCAGAACTAGCTGGCGAGCAGTACTTC.